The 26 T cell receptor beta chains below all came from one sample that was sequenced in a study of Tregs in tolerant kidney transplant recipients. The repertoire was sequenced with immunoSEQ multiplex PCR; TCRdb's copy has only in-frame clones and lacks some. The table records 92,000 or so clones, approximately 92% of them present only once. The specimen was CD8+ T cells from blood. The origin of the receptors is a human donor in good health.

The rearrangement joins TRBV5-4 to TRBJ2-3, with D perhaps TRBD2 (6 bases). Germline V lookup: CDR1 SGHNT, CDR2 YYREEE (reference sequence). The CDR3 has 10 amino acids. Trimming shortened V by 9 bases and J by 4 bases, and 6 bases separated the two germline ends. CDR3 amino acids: CATGADTQYF. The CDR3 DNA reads TGTGCCACGGGGGCAGATACGCAGTATTTT. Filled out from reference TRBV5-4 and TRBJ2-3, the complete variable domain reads ETGVTQSPTHLIKTRGQQVTLRCSSQSGHNTVSWYQQALGQGPQFIFQYYREEENGRGNFPPRFSGLQFPNYSSELNVNALELDDSALYLCATGADTQYFGPGTRLTVL.

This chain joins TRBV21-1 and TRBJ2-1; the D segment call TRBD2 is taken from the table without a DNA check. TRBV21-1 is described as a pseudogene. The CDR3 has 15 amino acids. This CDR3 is CASSKGASLNNEQFF. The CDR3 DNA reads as TGTGCCAGCAGCAAGGGAGCTAGCCTCAACAATGAGCAGTTCTTC.

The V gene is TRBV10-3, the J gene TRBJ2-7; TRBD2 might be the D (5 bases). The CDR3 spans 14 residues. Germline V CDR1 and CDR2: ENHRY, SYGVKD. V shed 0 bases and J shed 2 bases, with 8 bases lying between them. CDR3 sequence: CAISESPGTYEQYF. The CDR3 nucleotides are TGTGCCATCAGTGAGTCCCCGGGAACCTACGAGCAGTACTTC.

As DNA, the CDR3 is TGTGCCAGCAGTTTCCGGGACAGCTCCTACGAGCAGTACTTC. This translates into CASSFRDSSYEQYF. The V and J genes are TRBV6-6 and TRBJ2-7; TRBD1 agrees at 7 bases. CDR3 size: 14 residues. The ends lost 4 bases at V and 0 bases at J; junction bases unmatched: 3. CDR1 MNHNY and CDR2 SVGAGI come from the germline V gene (reference sequence).

CDR3 protein: CASRTATTYGYTF. CDR3 nucleotides: TGTGCCAGCCGGACAGCTACCACCTATGGCTACACCTTC. The chain employs TRBV7-9 and TRBJ1-2; D is possibly TRBD1 (6 bases). The CDR3 is 13 amino acids. Germline V gives CDR1 SEHNR, CDR2 FQNEAQ (reference sequence). Trimming stripped 8 bases from V and 4 bases from J, with 14 bases between.

CDR3 protein: CASSLQYKTNTEAFF. The DNA of the CDR3 is TGTGCCAGCAGCTTGCAGTACAAGACGAACACTGAAGCTTTCTTT. The chain is built from TRBV5-6 and TRBJ1-1; D not certain. The germline gives CDR1 SGHDT, CDR2 YYEEEE. The V end was cut by 1 base, the J end by 1 base, with 11 bases between. The CDR3 loop spans 15 amino acids.

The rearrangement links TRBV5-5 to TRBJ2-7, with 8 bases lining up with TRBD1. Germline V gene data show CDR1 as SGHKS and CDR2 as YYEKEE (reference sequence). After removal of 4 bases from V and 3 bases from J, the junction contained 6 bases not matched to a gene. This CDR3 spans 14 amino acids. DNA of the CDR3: TGTGCCAGCAGCCCAGGGACAGGTTACTACGAGCAGTACTTC. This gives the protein CASSPGTGYYEQYF.

DNA for the CDR3: TGTGCCAGCAGCAAAGGGTCAGCCGTCTCCTACGAGCAGTACTTC. It encodes CASSKGSAVSYEQYF. The chain employs TRBV5-5 and TRBJ2-7; the D is unclear. CDR1 is SGHKS, CDR2 YYEKEE, per germline (reference sequence). The CDR3 is 15 residues long. The V gene lost 4 bases and the J gene lost 0 bases, with 14 bases spanning the gap.

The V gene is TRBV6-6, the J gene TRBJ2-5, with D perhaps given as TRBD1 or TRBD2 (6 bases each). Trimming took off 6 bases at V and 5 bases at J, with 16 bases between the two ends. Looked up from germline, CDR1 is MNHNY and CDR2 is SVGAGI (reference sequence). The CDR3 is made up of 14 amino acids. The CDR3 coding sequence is TGTGCCAGCAGCCTCCATAGGGGGGTGGAGACCCAGTACTTC. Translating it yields CASSLHRGVETQYF.

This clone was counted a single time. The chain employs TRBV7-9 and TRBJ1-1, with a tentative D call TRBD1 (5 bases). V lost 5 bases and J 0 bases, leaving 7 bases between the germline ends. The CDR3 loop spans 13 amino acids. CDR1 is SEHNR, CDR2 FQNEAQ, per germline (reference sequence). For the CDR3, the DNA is TGTGCCAGCAGCGGGGGGGTGAACACTGAAGCTTTCTTT. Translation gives CASSGGVNTEAFF.

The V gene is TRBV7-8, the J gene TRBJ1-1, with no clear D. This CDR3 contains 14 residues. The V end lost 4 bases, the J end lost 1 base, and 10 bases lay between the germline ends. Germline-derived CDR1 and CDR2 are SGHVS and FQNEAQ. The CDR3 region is CASSWLAKNTEAFF. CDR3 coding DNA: TGTGCCAGCAGCTGGCTTGCCAAGAACACTGAAGCTTTCTTT. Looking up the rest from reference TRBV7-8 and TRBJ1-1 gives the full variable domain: GAGVSQSPRYKVAKRGQDVALRCDPISGHVSLFWYQQALGQGPEFLTYFQNEAQLDKSGLPSDRFFAERPEGSVSTLKIQRTQQEDSAVYLCASSWLAKNTEAFFGQGTRLTVV.

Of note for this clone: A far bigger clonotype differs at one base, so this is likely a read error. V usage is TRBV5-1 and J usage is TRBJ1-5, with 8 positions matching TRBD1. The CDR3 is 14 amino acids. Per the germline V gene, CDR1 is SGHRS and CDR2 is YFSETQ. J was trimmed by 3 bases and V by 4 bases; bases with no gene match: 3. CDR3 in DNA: TGCGCCAGCAGCCGGACAGGGATCAATCAGCCCCAGCATTTT. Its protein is CASSRTGINQPQHF. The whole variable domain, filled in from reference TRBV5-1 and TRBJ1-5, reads KAGVTQTPRYLIKTRGQQVTLSCSPISGHRSVSWYQQTPGQGLQFLFEYFSETQRNKGNFPGRFSGRQFSNSRSEMNVSTLELGDSALYLCASSRTGINQPQHFGDGTRLSIL.

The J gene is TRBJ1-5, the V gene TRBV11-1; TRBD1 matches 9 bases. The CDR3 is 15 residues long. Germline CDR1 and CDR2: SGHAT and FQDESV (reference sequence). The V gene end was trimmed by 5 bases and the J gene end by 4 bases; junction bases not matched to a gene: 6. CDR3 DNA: TGTGCCAGCAGCCAAGGGACAGGGTTGAATCAGCCCCAGCATTTT. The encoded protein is CASSQGTGLNQPQHF.

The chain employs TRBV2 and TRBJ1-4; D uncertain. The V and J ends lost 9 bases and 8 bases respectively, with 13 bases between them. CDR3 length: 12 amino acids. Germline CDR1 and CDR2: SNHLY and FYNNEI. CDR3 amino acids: CASKGDPEKLFF. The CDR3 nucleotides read TGTGCCAGTAAAGGAGATCCCGAAAAACTGTTTTTT.

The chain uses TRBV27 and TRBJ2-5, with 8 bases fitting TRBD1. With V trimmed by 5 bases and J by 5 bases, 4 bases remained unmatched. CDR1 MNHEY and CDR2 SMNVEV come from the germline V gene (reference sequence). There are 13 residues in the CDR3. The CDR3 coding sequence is TGTGCCAGCAGTCTCCGGGACAGGGAGACCCAGTACTTC. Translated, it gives CASSLRDRETQYF.

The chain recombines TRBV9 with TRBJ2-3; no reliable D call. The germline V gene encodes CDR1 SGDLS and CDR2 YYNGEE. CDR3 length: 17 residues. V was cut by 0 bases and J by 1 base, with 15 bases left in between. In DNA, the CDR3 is TGTGCCAGCAGCGTAGCTACCCGCGCTGGGGGCACAGATACGCAGTATTTT. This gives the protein CASSVATRAGGTDTQYF.

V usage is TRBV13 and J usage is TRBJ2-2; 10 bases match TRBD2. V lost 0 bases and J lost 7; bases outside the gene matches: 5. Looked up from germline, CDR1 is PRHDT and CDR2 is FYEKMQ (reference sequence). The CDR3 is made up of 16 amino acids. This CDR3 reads CASSLGLAGVLGELFF. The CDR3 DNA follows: TGTGCCAGCAGCTTAGGGCTAGCGGGAGTTCTCGGGGAGCTGTTTTTT.

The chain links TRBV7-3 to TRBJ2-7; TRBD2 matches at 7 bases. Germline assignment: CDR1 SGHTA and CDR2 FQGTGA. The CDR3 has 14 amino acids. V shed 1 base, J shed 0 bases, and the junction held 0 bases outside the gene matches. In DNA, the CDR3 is TGTGCCAGCAGCTTAAGCGGGAGCTCCTACGAGCAGTACTTC. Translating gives CASSLSGSSYEQYF.

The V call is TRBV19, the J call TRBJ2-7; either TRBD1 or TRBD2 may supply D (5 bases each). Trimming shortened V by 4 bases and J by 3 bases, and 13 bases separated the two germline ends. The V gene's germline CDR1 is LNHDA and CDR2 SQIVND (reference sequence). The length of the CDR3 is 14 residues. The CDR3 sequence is CASSKGTGYYEQYF. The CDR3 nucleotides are TGTGCCAGTAGTAAGGGGACGGGATACTACGAGCAGTACTTC.

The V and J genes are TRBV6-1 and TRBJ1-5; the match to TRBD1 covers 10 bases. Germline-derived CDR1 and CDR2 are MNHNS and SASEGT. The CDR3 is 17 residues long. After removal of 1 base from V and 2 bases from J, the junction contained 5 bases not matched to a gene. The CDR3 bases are TGTGCCAGCAGTGAAGTCTTCGGGACAGGGGGCAATCAGCCCCAGCATTTT. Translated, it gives CASSEVFGTGGNQPQHF.

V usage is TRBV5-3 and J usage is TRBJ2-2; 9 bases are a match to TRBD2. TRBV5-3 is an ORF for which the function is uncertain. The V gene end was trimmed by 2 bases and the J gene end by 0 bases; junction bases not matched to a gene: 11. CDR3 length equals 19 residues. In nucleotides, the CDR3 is TGTGCCAGAAGCTTTAACCGACTAGCGGAGTACCCGAACACCGGGGAGCTGTTTTTT. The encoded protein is CARSFNRLAEYPNTGELFF.

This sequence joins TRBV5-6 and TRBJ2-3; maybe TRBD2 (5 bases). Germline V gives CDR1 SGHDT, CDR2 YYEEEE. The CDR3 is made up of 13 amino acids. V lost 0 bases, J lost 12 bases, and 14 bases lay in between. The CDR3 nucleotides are TGTGCCAGCAGCTTGGGGGCCGGGATACCTCAGTATTTT. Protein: CASSLGAGIPQYF. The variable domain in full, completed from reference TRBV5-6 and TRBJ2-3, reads DAGVTQSPTHLIKTRGQQVTLRCSPKSGHDTVSWYQQALGQGPQFIFQYYEEEERQRGNFPDRFSGHQFPNYSSELNVNALLLGDSALYLCASSLGAGIPQYFGPGTRLTVL.

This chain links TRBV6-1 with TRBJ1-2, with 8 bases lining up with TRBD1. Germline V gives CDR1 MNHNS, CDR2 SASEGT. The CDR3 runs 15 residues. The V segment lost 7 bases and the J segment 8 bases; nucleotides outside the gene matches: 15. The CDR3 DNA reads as TGTGCCAGCATTTCAAGGTTGGGACAGGTTGAAGGCTACACCTTC. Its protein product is CASISRLGQVEGYTF.

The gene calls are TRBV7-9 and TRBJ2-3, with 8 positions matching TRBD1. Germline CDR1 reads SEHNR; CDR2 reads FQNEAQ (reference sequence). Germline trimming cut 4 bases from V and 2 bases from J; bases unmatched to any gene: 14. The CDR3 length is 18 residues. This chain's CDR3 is CASSSGQGAPPYTDTQYF. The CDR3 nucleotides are TGTGCCAGCAGCTCTGGACAGGGCGCGCCACCATACACAGATACGCAGTATTTT.

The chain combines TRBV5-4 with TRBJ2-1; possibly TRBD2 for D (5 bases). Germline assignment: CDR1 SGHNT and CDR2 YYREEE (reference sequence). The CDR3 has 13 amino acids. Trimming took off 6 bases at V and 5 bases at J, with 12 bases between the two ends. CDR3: CASTGTTDNEQFF. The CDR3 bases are TGTGCCAGCACGGGAACCACGGACAATGAGCAGTTCTTC.

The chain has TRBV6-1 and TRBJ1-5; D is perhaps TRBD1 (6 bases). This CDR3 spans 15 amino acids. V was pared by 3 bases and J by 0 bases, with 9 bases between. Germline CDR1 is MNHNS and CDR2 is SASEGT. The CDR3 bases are TGTGCCAGCAGTGAGGTAGGGGGTAGCAATCAGCCCCAGCATTTT. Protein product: CASSEVGGSNQPQHF.